A single sample is the source of the 11 T cell receptor beta chains below, sequenced in a study of T cells in Graves' hyperthyroidism and ophthalmopathy. TCR beta CDR3 regions were amplified from RNA. When the TCR CDR3 underwent first-round RT-PCR, the HTBI primer set was used. TCRdb re-analysed the multiplex PCR reads in MiXCR, keeping a single row per CDR3 protein. The repertoire holds hundreds of thousands of distinct CDR3 sequences, approximately 14% seen once, with 34% in the top ten. Sequenced sample: blood. The source is a woman aged 40 to 55 with Graves' ophthalmopathy.

This clonotype has at least ten counts. The chain has TRBV20-1 and TRBJ1-1; no definite D call. This CDR3 spans 13 amino acids. The germline gives CDR1 DFQATT, CDR2 SNEGSKA (reference sequence). Trimming pared 0 bases from V and 0 bases from J, leaving 5 bases between. The CDR3 sequence: CSARDQLNTEAFF. In nucleotides, the CDR3 is TGCAGTGCTAGAGATCAGCTGAACACTGAAGCTTTCTTT.

The rearrangement uses TRBV20-1 and TRBJ1-1, with D perhaps TRBD1 (5 bases). The germline gives CDR1 DFQATT, CDR2 SNEGSKA (reference sequence). Deletions cut 6 bases from V and 7 bases from J, with 18 bases between. The CDR3 contains 13 residues. The CDR3 sequence: CSAPGDRENEAFF. DNA of the CDR3: TGCAGTGCCCCAGGCGACAGAGAGAATGAAGCTTTCTTT.

This clonotype was recorded at least ten times. The gene calls are TRBV6-1 and TRBJ2-1, with 12 bases matching TRBD2. With 6 bases clipped from V and 2 bases from J, the junction kept 5 bases outside the gene matches. The CDR3 runs 16 residues. Germline V gene sequence: CDR1 MNHNS, CDR2 SASEGT. In DNA, the CDR3 is TGTGCCAGCAGGGCTAGCGGGAGGGTGACCTACAATGAGCAGTTCTTC. Translating it yields CASRASGRVTYNEQFF.

This clonotype has a count of ten or more. J is TRBJ2-7 and V is TRBV15, with D perhaps matching TRBD2 (6 bases). The ends were cut back, 0 bases at V and 7 bases at J, with 16 bases in the middle. This CDR3 region has 15 residues. Germline loops: CDR1 LNHNV, CDR2 YYDKDF (reference sequence). The CDR3 DNA reads as TGTGCCACCAGCAGAGATGGGACTGGATTACGGGAGCAGTACTTC. Translation gives CATSRDGTGLREQYF.

This clonotype was counted at least ten times. V is TRBV28 and J is TRBJ1-5, with D unclear. Germline CDR1 and CDR2: MDHEN and SYDVKM. This CDR3 has 14 amino acids. Trimming removed 5 bases from V and 4 bases from J, with 12 bases in between. The CDR3 here is CASSREQRNQPQHF. The CDR3 DNA sequence: TGTGCCAGCAGTCGGGAACAGAGGAATCAGCCCCAGCATTTT.

This clonotype was detected once. This sequence may be a read error, since a much larger clone differs from it by one base. V usage is TRBV28 and J usage is TRBJ2-1, with D tentatively TRBD1 (5 bases). In germline, CDR1 is MDHEN, CDR2 SYDVKM. CDR3 length equals 14 residues. CDR3 amino acids: CASNQLRGRNERFF. CDR3 nucleotide sequence: TGTGCCAGCAACCAACTAAGGGGTCGGAATGAGCGGTTCTTC.

This clonotype was seen a handful of times. This rearrangement joins TRBV19 to TRBJ1-1; TRBD1 matches 8 bases. Germline assignment: CDR1 LNHDA and CDR2 SQIVND (reference sequence). The V and J ends lost 8 bases and 2 bases, in that order; junction bases with no gene match: 7. The length of the CDR3 is 14 residues. CDR3 in DNA: TGTGCCAGTTGGACAGGGCATCGAAACACTGAAGCTTTCTTT. It encodes CASWTGHRNTEAFF. Full variable domain (rest looked up from reference TRBV19 and TRBJ1-1): DGGITQSPKYLFRKEGQNVTLSCEQNLNHDAMYWYRQDPGQGLRLIYYSQIVNDFQKGDIAEGYSVSREKKESFPLTVTSAQKNPTAFYLCASWTGHRNTEAFFGQGTRLTVV.

This clonotype was recorded at least ten times. This sequence joins TRBV6-2 or TRBV6-3 and TRBJ1-1; TRBD1 is a possible D gene (5 bases). V lost 6 bases to trimming and J lost 2 bases, with 19 bases between them. CDR3 size: 16 residues. Germline V lookup: CDR1 MNHEY, CDR2 SVGEGT. The CDR3 bases are TGTGCCAGCAGCGTACAGGACCCGATTTATAACACTGAAGCTTTCTTT. Encoded protein: CASSVQDPIYNTEAFF.

This clonotype was seen many times. The V and J genes are TRBV11-2 and TRBJ2-1; the D gene is possibly TRBD1 (6 bases). This CDR3 is 14 amino acids long. Germline V gene lookup returns CDR1 SGHAT and CDR2 FQNNGV. Trimming left V 0 bases short and J 7 bases short, with 10 bases between. The CDR3 sequence is CASSLDIRGNEQFF. The CDR3 DNA reads as TGTGCCAGCAGCTTAGATATCAGGGGAAATGAGCAGTTCTTC.

This clonotype was detected ten times or more. The V and J genes are TRBV12-3 or TRBV12-4 and TRBJ2-3; no clear D. The CDR3 loop spans 16 amino acids. Trimming left V 2 bases short and J 0 bases short, with 12 bases between. CDR3 bases: TGTGCCAGCAGTTTATTGGGCAGCTCTAGCACAGATACGCAGTATTTT. Translation gives CASSLLGSSSTDTQYF.

This clonotype has just one count. V and J are TRBV20-1 and TRBJ2-3, with a possible D match to TRBD2 (5 bases). V lost 6 bases, J lost 0 bases, and 19 bases lay in between. This CDR3 has 16 residues. Germline assignment: CDR1 DFQATT and CDR2 SNEGSKA (reference sequence). In nucleotides, the CDR3 is TGCAGTGCGCGTCCCGTGGGCGGGCCTAGCACAGATACGCAGTATTTT. It specifies CSARPVGGPSTDTQYF.